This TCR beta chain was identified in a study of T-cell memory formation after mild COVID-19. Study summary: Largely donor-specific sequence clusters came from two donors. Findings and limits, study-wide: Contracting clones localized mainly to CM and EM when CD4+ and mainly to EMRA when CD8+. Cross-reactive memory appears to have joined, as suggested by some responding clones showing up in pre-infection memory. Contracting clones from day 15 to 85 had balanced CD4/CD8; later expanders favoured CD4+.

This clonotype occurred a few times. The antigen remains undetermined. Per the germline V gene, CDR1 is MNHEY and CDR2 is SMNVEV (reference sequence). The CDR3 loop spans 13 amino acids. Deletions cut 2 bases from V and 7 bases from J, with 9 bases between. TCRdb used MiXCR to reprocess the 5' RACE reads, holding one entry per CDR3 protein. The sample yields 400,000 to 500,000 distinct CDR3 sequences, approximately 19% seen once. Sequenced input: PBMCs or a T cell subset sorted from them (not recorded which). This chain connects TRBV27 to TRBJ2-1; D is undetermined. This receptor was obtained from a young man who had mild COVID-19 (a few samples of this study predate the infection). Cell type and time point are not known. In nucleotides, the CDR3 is TGTGCCAGCAGTTTAGGCTCGGCGAATGAGCAGTTCTTC. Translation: CASSLGSANEQFF.